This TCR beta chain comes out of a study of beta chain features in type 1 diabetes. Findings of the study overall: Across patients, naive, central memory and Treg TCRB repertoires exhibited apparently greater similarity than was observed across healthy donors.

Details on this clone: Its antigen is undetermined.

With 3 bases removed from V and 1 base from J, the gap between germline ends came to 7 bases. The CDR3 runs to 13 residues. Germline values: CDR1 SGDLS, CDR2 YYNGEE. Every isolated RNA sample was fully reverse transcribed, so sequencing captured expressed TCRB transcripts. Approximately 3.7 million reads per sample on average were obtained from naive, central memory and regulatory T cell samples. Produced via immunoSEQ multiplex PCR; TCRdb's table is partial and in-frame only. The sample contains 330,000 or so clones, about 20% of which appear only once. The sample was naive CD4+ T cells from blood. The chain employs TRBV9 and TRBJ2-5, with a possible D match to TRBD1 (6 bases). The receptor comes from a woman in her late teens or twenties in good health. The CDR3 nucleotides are TGTGCCAGCAGCGCAGGGGCCCAAGAGACCCAGTACTTC. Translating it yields CASSAGAQETQYF.